The clone carrying this T cell receptor beta chain was seen a handful of times. Its antigen is as yet unknown. V was trimmed by 0 bases and J by 6 bases, leaving 12 bases between them. Germline assignment: CDR1 LNHNV and CDR2 YYDKDF (reference sequence). The CDR3 is made up of 15 amino acids. This sample was included in a study of blood T cells in healthy people across ages. Study results and limitations: Age brought a roughly linear fall in TCR beta diversity measured per million T cells.

The authors ran a second PCR of about 6 to 12 cycles using a sample-barcoded 5' primer and a J-beta primer mix. At least 3 million CDR3-containing paired-end reads were obtained per sample. TCRdb fed the 5' RACE reads into MiXCR, producing one record per CDR3 protein. The sample consists of some 1,800,000 distinct CDR3 sequences, 39% of them appearing once. Isolation yielded PBMCs, at least 6.5 million per sample, in every case. V gene TRBV15 combines with J gene TRBJ1-5, with D perhaps matching TRBD1 (6 bases). The sequence was collected from a human donor in good health. Sequenced material: blood. CDR3 sequence reads: CATSRDLGGAQPQHF. DNA for the CDR3: TGTGCCACCAGCAGAGATCTGGGGGGGGCTCAGCCCCAGCATTTT.